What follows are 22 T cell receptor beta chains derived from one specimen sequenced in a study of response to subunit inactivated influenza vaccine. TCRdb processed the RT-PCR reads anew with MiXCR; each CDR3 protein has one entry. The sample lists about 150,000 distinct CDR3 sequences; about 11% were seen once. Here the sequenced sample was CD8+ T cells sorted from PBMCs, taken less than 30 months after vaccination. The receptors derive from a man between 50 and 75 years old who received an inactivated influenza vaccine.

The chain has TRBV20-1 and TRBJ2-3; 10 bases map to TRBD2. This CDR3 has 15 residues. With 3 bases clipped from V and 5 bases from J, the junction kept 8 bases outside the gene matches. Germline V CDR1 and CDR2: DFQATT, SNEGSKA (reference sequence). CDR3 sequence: CSASKLAGYQDTQYF. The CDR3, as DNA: TGCAGTGCTAGCAAACTAGCGGGATATCAAGATACGCAGTATTTT.

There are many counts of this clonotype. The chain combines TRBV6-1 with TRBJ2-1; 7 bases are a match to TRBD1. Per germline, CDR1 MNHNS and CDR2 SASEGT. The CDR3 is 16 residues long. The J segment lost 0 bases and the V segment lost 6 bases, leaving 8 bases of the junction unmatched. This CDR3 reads CASSQFGTVSYNEQFF. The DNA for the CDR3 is TGTGCCAGCAGCCAATTCGGGACAGTCTCCTACAATGAGCAGTTCTTC.

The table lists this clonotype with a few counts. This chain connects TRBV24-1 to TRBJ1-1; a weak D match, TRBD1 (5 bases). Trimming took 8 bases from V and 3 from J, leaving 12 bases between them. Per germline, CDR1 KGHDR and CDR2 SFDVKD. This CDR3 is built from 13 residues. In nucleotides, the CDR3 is TGTGCCACCATAACAGGTGGAGACACTGAAGCTTTCTTT. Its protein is CATITGGDTEAFF.

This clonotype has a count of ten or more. In DNA form, the CDR3 reads TGTGCCAGCAGCGTATCAGCTTCAGGTGATGAGCAGTTCTTC. It specifies CASSVSASGDEQFF. This chain connects TRBV9 to TRBJ2-1; D is unclear. There are 14 residues in the CDR3. In germline, CDR1 is SGDLS, CDR2 YYNGEE. Trimming shortened V by 1 base and J by 8 bases, and 13 bases separated the two germline ends.

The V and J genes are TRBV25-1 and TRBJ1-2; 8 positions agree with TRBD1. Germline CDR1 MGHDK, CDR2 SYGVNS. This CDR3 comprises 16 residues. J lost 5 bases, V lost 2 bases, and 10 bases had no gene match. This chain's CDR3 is CASSEEAGGGSYGYTF. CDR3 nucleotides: TGTGCCAGCAGTGAAGAAGCAGGGGGCGGGTCTTATGGCTACACCTTC.

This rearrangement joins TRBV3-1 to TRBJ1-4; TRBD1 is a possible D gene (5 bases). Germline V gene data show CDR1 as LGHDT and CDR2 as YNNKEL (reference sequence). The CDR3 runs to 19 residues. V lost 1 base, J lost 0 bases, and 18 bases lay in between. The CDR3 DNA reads TGTGCCAGCAGCCAAGTAGGCGTTCGAACAGGTGCAACTAATGAAAAACTGTTTTTT. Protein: CASSQVGVRTGATNEKLFF.

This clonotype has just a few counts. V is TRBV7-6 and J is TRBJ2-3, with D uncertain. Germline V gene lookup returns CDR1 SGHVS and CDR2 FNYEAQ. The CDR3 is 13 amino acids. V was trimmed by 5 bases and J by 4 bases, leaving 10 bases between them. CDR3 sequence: CASSLHQADTQYF. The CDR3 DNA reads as TGTGCCAGCAGCCTACACCAGGCAGATACGCAGTATTTT.

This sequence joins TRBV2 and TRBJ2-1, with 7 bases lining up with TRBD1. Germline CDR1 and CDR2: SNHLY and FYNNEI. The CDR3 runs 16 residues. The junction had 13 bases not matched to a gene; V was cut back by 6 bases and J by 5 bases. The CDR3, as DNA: TGTGCCAGCAGCGCAACCGGGACAGAAATACACAATGAGCAGTTCTTC. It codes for CASSATGTEIHNEQFF.

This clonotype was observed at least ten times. Here the CDR3 DNA reads TGCAGCGCCCAGGGGTTTGGGGGCTCCTACAATGAGCAGTTCTTC. This sequence encodes CSAQGFGGSYNEQFF. This rearrangement joins TRBV29-1 to TRBJ2-1, with a possible D match to TRBD1 (6 bases). Germline V gives CDR1 SQVTM, CDR2 ANQGSEA. V lost 7 bases to trimming and J lost 0 bases, with 16 bases between them. This CDR3 is built from 15 residues.

The CDR3 region has the DNA TGTGCCAGCAGCTTGCTCACTAGCGGGGCCTCCTACGAGCAGTACTTC. Residues: CASSLLTSGASYEQYF. The rearrangement uses TRBV5-6 and TRBJ2-7, with 10 bases matching TRBD2. V lost 1 base to trimming and J lost 0 bases; unmatched junction nucleotides: 4. The CDR3 runs to 16 residues. From germline, CDR1 is SGHDT and CDR2 YYEEEE.

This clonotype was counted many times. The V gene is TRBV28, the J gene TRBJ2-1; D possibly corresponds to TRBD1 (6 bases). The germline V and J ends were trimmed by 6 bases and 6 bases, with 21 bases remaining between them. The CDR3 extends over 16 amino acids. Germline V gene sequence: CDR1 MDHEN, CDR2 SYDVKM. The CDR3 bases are TGTGCCAGCAGACCTTCGAAGACAGGTTTCGTCAATGAGCAGTTCTTC. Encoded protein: CASRPSKTGFVNEQFF.

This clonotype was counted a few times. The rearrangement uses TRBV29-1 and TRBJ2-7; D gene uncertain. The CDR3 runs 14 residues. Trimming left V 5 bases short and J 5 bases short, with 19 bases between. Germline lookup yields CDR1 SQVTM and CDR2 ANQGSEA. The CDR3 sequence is CSVREAGLRNEQYF. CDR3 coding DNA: TGCAGCGTTAGAGAGGCTGGGCTCAGGAACGAGCAGTACTTC.

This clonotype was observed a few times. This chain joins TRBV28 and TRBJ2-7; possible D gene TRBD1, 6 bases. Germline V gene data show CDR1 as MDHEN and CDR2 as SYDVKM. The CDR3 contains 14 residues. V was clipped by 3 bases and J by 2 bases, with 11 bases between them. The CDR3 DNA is TGTGCCAGCAGTTTCCAGGGGACACCCTACGAGCAGTACTTC. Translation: CASSFQGTPYEQYF.

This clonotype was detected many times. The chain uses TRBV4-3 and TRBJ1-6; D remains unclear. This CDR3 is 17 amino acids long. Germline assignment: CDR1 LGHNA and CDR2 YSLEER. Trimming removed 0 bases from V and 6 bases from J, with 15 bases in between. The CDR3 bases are TGCGCCAGCAGCCAAGATATGGTTTCGATGAGTAATTCACCCCTCCACTTT. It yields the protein CASSQDMVSMSNSPLHF.

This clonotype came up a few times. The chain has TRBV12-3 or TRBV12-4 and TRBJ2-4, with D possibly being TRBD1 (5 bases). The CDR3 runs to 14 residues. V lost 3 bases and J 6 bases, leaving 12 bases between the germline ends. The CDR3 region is CASSFRRALNIQYF. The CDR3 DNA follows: TGTGCCAGCAGTTTCCGCAGGGCCTTAAACATTCAGTACTTC.

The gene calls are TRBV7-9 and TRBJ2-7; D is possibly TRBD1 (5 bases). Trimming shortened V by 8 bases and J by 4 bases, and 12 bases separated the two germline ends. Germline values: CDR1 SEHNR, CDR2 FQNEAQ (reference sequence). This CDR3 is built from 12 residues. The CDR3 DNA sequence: TGTGCCAGCGCGCAGGGTAGATACGAGCAGTACTTC. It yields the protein CASAQGRYEQYF.

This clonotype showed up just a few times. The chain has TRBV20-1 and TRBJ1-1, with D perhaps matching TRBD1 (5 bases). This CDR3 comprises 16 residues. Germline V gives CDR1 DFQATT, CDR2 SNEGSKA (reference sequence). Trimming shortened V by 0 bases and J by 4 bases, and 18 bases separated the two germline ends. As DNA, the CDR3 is TGCAGTGCTAGAGATGGGGCTCGGGGGATTCGCACTGAAGCTTTCTTT. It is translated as CSARDGARGIRTEAFF.

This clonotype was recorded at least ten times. The CDR3 nucleotides are TGCGCCAGCAGCCCGGTGGGACAAACCTACGAGCAGTACTTC. Its translation: CASSPVGQTYEQYF. V gene TRBV5-1 combines with J gene TRBJ2-7, with D tentatively TRBD1 (6 bases). Germline V gene lookup returns CDR1 SGHRS and CDR2 YFSETQ. The CDR3 is made up of 14 amino acids. V shed 4 bases and J shed 2 bases, with 13 bases lying between them.

CDR3: CASSAPRREEQFF. Written as DNA, the CDR3 is TGTGCCAGCAGCGCCCCCCGAAGGGAGGAGCAGTTCTTC. The genes are TRBV9 and TRBJ2-1; TRBD2 is a possible D gene (5 bases). Between the trimmed V and J ends, which lost 3 bases and 10 bases, there was a span of 14 bases. Germline CDR1 is SGDLS and CDR2 is YYNGEE. This CDR3 has 13 amino acids.

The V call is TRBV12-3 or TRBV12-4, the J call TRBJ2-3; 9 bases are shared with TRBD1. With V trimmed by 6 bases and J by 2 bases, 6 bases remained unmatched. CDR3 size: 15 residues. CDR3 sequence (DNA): TGTGCCAGCAGACCGGGACAGGGTTCCACAGATACGCAGTATTTT. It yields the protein CASRPGQGSTDTQYF.

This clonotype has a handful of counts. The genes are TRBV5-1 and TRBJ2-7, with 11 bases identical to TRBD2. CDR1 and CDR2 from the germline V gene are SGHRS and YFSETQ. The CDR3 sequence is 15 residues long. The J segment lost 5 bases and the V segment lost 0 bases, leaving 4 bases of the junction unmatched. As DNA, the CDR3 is TGCGCCAGCAGCTTGGTCGCTAGCGGGAGGAACGAGCAGTACTTC. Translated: CASSLVASGRNEQYF.

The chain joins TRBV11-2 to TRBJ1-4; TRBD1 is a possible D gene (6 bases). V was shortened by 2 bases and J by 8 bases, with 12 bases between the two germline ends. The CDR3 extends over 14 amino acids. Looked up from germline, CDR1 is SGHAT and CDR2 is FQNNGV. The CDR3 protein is CASSLSQGTEKLFF. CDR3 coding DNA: TGTGCCAGCAGCTTATCCCAGGGGACCGAAAAACTGTTTTTT.